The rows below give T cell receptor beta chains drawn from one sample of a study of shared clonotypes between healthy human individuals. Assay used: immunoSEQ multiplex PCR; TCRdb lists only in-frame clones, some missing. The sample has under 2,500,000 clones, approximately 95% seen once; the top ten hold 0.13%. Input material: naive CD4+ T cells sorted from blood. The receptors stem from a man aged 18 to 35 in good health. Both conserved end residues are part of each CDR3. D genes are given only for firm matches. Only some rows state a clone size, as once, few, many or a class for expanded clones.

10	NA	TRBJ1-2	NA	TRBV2	CASSGPGYTF	TGTGCCAGCAGTGGCCCAGGCTACACCTTC
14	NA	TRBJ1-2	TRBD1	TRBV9	CASTRFPTGYGYTF	TGTGCCAGCACTCGGTTCCCGACAGGGTACGGCTACACCTTC
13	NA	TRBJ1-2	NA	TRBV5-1	CASSIGTGYGYTF	TGCGCCAGCAGCATAGGGACGGGTTATGGCTACACCTTC
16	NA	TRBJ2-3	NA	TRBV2	CASSGYTILRPDTQYF	TGTGCCAGCAGCGGGTATACTATCCTAAGGCCAGATACGCAGTATTTT
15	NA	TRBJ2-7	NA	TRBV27	CASSLGDLSVSKQYF	TGTGCCAGCAGTTTAGGGGACCTATCAGTTAGCAAGCAGTACTTC
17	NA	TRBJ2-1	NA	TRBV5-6	CASSPMTSRGPYNEQFF	TGTGCCAGCAGCCCCATGACGTCCAGGGGCCCCTACAATGAGCAGTTCTTC
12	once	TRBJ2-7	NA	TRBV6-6	CASSNTYYEQYF	TGTGCCAGCAGTAACACTTACTACGAGCAGTACTTC
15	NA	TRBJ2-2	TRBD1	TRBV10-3	CAMGTVLANTGELFF	TGTGCCATGGGGACAGTTCTCGCGAACACCGGGGAGCTGTTTTTT
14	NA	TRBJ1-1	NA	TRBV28	CASSTGTTNTEAFF	TGTGCCAGCAGTACGGGAACTACGAACACTGAAGCTTTCTTT
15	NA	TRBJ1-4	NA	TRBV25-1	CASSESGGIGEKLFF	TGTGCCAGCAGTGAATCCGGGGGAATTGGGGAAAAACTGTTTTTT
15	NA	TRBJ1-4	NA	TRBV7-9	CASSAGTATNEKLFF	TGTGCCAGCAGCGCTGGTACCGCAACTAATGAAAAACTGTTTTTT
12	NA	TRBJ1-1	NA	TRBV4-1	CASSQDLRGRIF	TGCGCCAGCAGCCAAGATCTGCGAGGCCGCATTTTT
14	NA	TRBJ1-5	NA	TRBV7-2	CASSPDWNNQPQHF	TGTGCCAGCAGCCCAGACTGGAACAATCAGCCCCAGCATTTT
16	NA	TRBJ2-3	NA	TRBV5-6	CASTETGASSTDTQYF	TGTGCCAGCACCGAGACGGGGGCGTCTAGCACAGATACGCAGTATTTT
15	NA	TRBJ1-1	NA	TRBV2	CASSDTGIIGRKAFF	TGTGCCAGCAGTGACACAGGGATCATAGGACGAAAAGCTTTCTTT
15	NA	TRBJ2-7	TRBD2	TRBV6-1	CASRSTSGGYYEQYF	TGTGCCAGCAGATCGACTAGCGGGGGGTACTACGAGCAGTACTTC
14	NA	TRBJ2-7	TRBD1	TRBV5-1	CASSLVWDRDEQYF	TGCGCCAGCAGCTTGGTATGGGACAGGGACGAGCAGTACTTC
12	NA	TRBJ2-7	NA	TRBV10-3	CAISDSGREQYF	TGTGCCATCAGTGACTCGGGGCGCGAGCAGTACTTC
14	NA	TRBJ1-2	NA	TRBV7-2	CASSLARGDYGYTF	TGTGCCAGCAGCTTAGCCAGGGGTGACTATGGCTACACCTTC
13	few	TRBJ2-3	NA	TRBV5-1	CASSLAGTDTQYF	TGCGCCAGCAGCTTGGCTGGCACAGATACGCAGTATTTT
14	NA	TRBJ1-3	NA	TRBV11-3	CASSEGVPGNTIYF	TGTGCCAGCAGCGAGGGGGTTCCGGGAAACACCATATATTTT
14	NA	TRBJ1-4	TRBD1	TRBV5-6	CASSLGTGNEKLFF	TGTGCCAGCAGCTTGGGGACAGGGAATGAAAAACTGTTTTTT
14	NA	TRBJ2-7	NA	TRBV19	CASSIGFSSYEQYF	TGTGCCAGTAGTATCGGTTTCTCCTCCTACGAGCAGTACTTC
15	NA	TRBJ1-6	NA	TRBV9	CASSTDLRDNSPLHF	TGTGCCAGCAGCACTGACTTAAGGGATAATTCACCCCTCCACTTT
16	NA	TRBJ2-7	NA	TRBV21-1	CASSTRTGERYYEQYF	TGTGCCAGCAGCACCCGGACAGGTGAGAGGTACTACGAGCAGTACTTC
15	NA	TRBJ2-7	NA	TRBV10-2	CASTQGSANSYEQYF	TGCGCCAGCACTCAGGGTAGCGCCAACTCCTACGAGCAGTACTTC
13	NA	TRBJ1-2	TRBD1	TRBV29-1	CSVADRGDYGYTF	TGCAGCGTTGCGGACAGGGGCGACTATGGCTACACCTTC
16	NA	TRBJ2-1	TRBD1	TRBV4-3	CASSQDRGQGYNEQFF	TGCGCCAGCAGCCAAGATAGGGGGCAGGGCTACAATGAGCAGTTCTTC
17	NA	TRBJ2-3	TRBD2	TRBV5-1	CASSLSLAVGSTDTQYF	TGCGCCAGCAGCTTGTCCCTAGCGGTGGGAAGCACAGATACGCAGTATTTT
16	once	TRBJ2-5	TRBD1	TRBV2	CASSEEQGVGQETQYF	TGTGCCAGCAGTGAGGAACAGGGGGTAGGTCAAGAGACCCAGTACTTC
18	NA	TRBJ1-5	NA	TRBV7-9	CASSFHRPGGYSNQPQHF	TGTGCCAGCAGCTTTCATCGTCCGGGGGGCTATAGCAATCAGCCCCAGCATTTT
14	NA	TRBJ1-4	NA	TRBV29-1	CSVVAASTNEKLFF	TGCAGCGTTGTAGCGGCCTCAACTAATGAAAAACTGTTTTTT
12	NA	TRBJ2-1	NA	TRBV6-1	CASLRDGREQFF	TGTGCCAGTCTCCGGGACGGCCGAGAGCAGTTCTTC